One and the same sample provided the 22 T cell receptor beta chains below, sequenced in a study of identical twins listed by TCRdb under 2016. The library came from 5' RACE. For sequencing, an Illumina HiSeq 2000 was employed. TCRdb applied fastp at Q25 and MiXCR to the public reads, then kept only in-frame beta chains. When rows share a CDR3 protein, they turn into one entry using the most common DNA and genes. In all, the sample holds 550,000 to 700,000 distinct CDR3 sequences, and approximately 21% of those were seen once. Roughly 4% of the sample lies in the top ten. In addition, the sample was reused for a study of T cells expressing NK-cell markers.

The sequenced material came from PBMCs. The source is a woman between 18 and 30 years old in good health.

The chain is built from TRBV5-6 and TRBJ1-1, with D uncertain. V was clipped by 3 bases and J by 0 bases, with 12 bases between them. Germline CDR1 SGHDT, CDR2 YYEEEE. This CDR3 region has 15 residues. The CDR3 loop reads CASSWRTELNTEAFF. The CDR3 DNA sequence: TGTGCCAGCAGCTGGAGGACCGAATTGAACACTGAAGCTTTCTTT. The full variable domain, rest sourced from reference TRBV5-6 and TRBJ1-1, is DAGVTQSPTHLIKTRGQQVTLRCSPKSGHDTVSWYQQALGQGPQFIFQYYEEEERQRGNFPDRFSGHQFPNYSSELNVNALLLGDSALYLCASSWRTELNTEAFFGQGTRLTVV.

This chain uses TRBV7-2 with TRBJ2-1; 8 nucleotides align to TRBD2. The CDR3 length is 14 residues. Germline loops: CDR1 SGHTA, CDR2 FQGNSA. The ends lost 4 bases at V and 9 bases at J; junction bases unmatched: 8. The CDR3 reads CASSWSGSGREQFF. The CDR3 region has the DNA TGTGCCAGCAGCTGGAGCGGGAGTGGGCGTGAGCAGTTCTTC.

The chain couples TRBV5-1 to TRBJ2-1; D ambiguous. Germline V gene lookup returns CDR1 SGHRS and CDR2 YFSETQ. Deletions cut 0 bases from V and 10 bases from J, with 14 bases between. The CDR3 consists of 14 residues. DNA for the CDR3: TGCGCCAGCAGCTTGGTGTTCCGGGTTGACGAGCAGTTCTTC. This encodes CASSLVFRVDEQFF. Combining the CDR3 with reference TRBV5-1 and TRBJ2-1 gives the whole variable domain KAGVTQTPRYLIKTRGQQVTLSCSPISGHRSVSWYQQTPGQGLQFLFEYFSETQRNKGNFPGRFSGRQFSNSRSEMNVSTLELGDSALYLCASSLVFRVDEQFFGPGTRLTVL.

This clonotype was detected a few times. This chain joins TRBV27 and TRBJ2-7; the D call may be TRBD1 or TRBD2 (6 bases each). V was shortened by 7 bases and J by 0 bases, with 16 bases between the two germline ends. The germline V gene encodes CDR1 MNHEY and CDR2 SMNVEV (reference sequence). This CDR3 is 15 amino acids long. CDR3 coding DNA: TGTGCCAGCACCCCCTCCAGGGGAGGCTCCTACGAGCAGTACTTC. This sequence encodes CASTPSRGGSYEQYF.

At least ten counts were recorded for this clonotype. V is TRBV12-3 or TRBV12-4 and J is TRBJ2-5; unclear D gene. The ends were cut back, 7 bases at V and 5 bases at J, with 14 bases in the middle. The CDR3 is made up of 13 amino acids. CDR3 region: CASTLDLVETQYF. CDR3 sequence (DNA): TGTGCCAGCACCCTGGACCTCGTGGAGACCCAGTACTTC.

The chain employs TRBV15 and TRBJ2-3; D is perhaps TRBD1 or TRBD2 (6 bases each). This CDR3 is 15 amino acids long. The germline CDR1 and CDR2 sequences are LNHNV and YYDKDF (reference sequence). V lost 5 bases and J 3 bases, leaving 15 bases between the germline ends. The CDR3 DNA is TGTGCCACCAGCGGGGGCGCCGGGAGTACAGATACGCAGTATTTT. Translated, it gives CATSGGAGSTDTQYF.

This clonotype has only a few counts. V is TRBV7-9 and J is TRBJ1-6; a possible D gene is TRBD1 (6 bases). The CDR3 runs 15 residues. Germline V gives CDR1 SEHNR, CDR2 FQNEAQ (reference sequence). Deletions cut 5 bases from V and 5 bases from J, with 13 bases between. CDR3 residues: CASSKQGFNNSPLHF. In DNA, the CDR3 is TGTGCCAGCAGCAAACAGGGTTTTAATAATTCACCCCTCCACTTT.

This clonotype was seen more than once but under ten times. The genes are TRBV30 and TRBJ2-7, with D unresolved. This CDR3 is built from 13 residues. The V gene's germline CDR1 is GTSNPN and CDR2 SVGIG (reference sequence). V was clipped by 4 bases and J by 0 bases, with 10 bases between them. DNA of the CDR3: TGTGCCTGGACCAAGGGCGCCTCCTACGAGCAGTACTTC. Translation: CAWTKGASYEQYF. Filled out from reference TRBV30 and TRBJ2-7, the complete variable domain reads SQTIHQWPATLVQPVGSPLSLECTVEGTSNPNLYWYRQAAGRGLQLLFYSVGIGQISSEVPQNLSASRPQDRQFILSSKKLLLSDSGFYLCAWTKGASYEQYFGPGTRLTVT.

This clonotype was seen only a few times. The chain employs TRBV5-1 and TRBJ2-7; D is ambiguous. The CDR3 has 15 residues. Germline CDR1 and CDR2: SGHRS and YFSETQ. V shed 0 bases and J shed 0 bases, with 10 bases lying between them. CDR3 loop: CASSLVTGSSYEQYF. As DNA, the CDR3 is TGCGCCAGCAGCTTGGTCACGGGTAGCTCCTACGAGCAGTACTTC.

This clonotype was seen more than once but under ten times. The genes are TRBV7-2 and TRBJ2-2; 12 positions agree with TRBD2. The CDR3 has 15 amino acids. Germline V gives CDR1 SGHTA, CDR2 FQGNSA. The J segment lost 6 bases and the V segment lost 5 bases, leaving 4 bases of the junction unmatched. The CDR3 DNA sequence: TGTGCCAGCAGCACAGGACTAGCGGGGTCCGGGGAGCTGTTTTTT. Protein product: CASSTGLAGSGELFF.

This clonotype appeared once. V and J are TRBV4-1 and TRBJ2-2, with D perhaps matching TRBD1 or TRBD2 (5 bases each). Germline V lookup: CDR1 MGHRA, CDR2 YSYEKL. The CDR3 spans 15 residues. V shed 4 bases and J shed 4 bases, with 13 bases lying between them. The CDR3 sequence: CASSLTGRGTGELFF. For the CDR3, the DNA is TGCGCCAGCAGCCTTACGGGACGGGGCACCGGGGAGCTGTTTTTT.

This clonotype was detected only a few times. V gene TRBV7-2 combines with J gene TRBJ2-1; D call uncertain. Trimming took off 2 bases at V and 7 bases at J, with 18 bases between the two ends. The CDR3 consists of 16 residues. Germline CDR1 SGHTA, CDR2 FQGNSA. The CDR3 here is CASSLSAPTLINEQFF. DNA of the CDR3: TGTGCCAGCAGCTTATCCGCCCCCACTCTTATTAATGAGCAGTTCTTC.

In its sample, this clonotype was seen once. The chain is built from TRBV12-3 or TRBV12-4 and TRBJ1-1; a possible D gene is TRBD1 (5 bases). V lost 4 bases to trimming and J lost 1 base, with 10 bases between them. CDR3 length: 14 residues. The CDR3 spells CASSYSGKNTEAFF. CDR3 nucleotide sequence: TGTGCCAGCAGTTACTCAGGGAAGAACACTGAAGCTTTCTTT.

In its sample, this clonotype was seen many times. The V and J genes are TRBV9 and TRBJ2-1; 8 nucleotides agree with TRBD2. V trimming: 3 bases; J trimming: 8 bases; junction bases outside the gene matches: 13. Looked up from germline, CDR1 is SGDLS and CDR2 is YYNGEE. This CDR3 spans 16 amino acids. CDR3 sequence: CASSESGTSSGYEQFF. The CDR3 DNA reads TGTGCCAGCAGCGAATCCGGGACTAGTAGTGGCTATGAGCAGTTCTTC.

The sample holds a few counts of this clonotype. This rearrangement joins TRBV20-1 to TRBJ2-2, with 9 bases aligning to TRBD2. CDR3 size: 14 residues. Trimming took 6 bases from V and 2 from J; bases not matched to a gene: 4. CDR1 is DFQATT and CDR2 is SNEGSKA in the germline V gene (reference sequence). The CDR3 sequence is CSAPTSGNTGELFF. Here the CDR3 DNA reads TGCAGTGCACCGACTAGCGGTAACACCGGGGAGCTGTTTTTT.

There are many counts of this clonotype. CDR3 in DNA: TGCGCCAGCAGCCAAGAACCCCGGGGGGAGCAGTACTTC. Residues: CASSQEPRGEQYF. This chain uses TRBV4-1 with TRBJ2-7; perhaps TRBD2 as D (6 bases). The CDR3 loop spans 13 amino acids. The germline V gene encodes CDR1 MGHRA and CDR2 YSYEKL. V was trimmed by 0 bases and J by 7 bases, leaving 10 bases between them.

This clonotype has just a few counts. The chain uses TRBV6-2 or TRBV6-3 and TRBJ2-7, with 7 bases that match TRBD2. Trimming at V came to 7 bases and at J to 2 bases, leaving 5 bases not matched to a gene. CDR3 length equals 13 residues. Germline V gene data show CDR1 as MNHEY and CDR2 as SVGEGT. The CDR3 protein is CASKSGATYEQYF. Written as DNA, the CDR3 is TGTGCCAGCAAGAGCGGGGCCACCTACGAGCAGTACTTC.

The rearrangement joins TRBV19 to TRBJ2-1, with D uncertain. V lost 5 bases and J 0 bases, leaving 17 bases between the germline ends. This CDR3 spans 17 amino acids. Per germline, CDR1 LNHDA and CDR2 SQIVND (reference sequence). The CDR3, as DNA: TGTGCCAGTAGTTACCGCCATAGAAGGAACTCCTACAATGAGCAGTTCTTC. Its protein product is CASSYRHRRNSYNEQFF. Full variable domain (rest looked up from reference TRBV19 and TRBJ2-1): DGGITQSPKYLFRKEGQNVTLSCEQNLNHDAMYWYRQDPGQGLRLIYYSQIVNDFQKGDIAEGYSVSREKKESFPLTVTSAQKNPTAFYLCASSYRHRRNSYNEQFFGPGTRLTVL.

This clonotype was picked up one time. The chain uses TRBV20-1 and TRBJ2-1; 12 bases are a match to TRBD2. CDR1 is DFQATT and CDR2 is SNEGSKA in the germline V gene (reference sequence). This CDR3 is built from 15 residues. V lost 0 bases, J lost 7 bases, and 4 bases stayed unmatched. The CDR3 region has the DNA TGCAGTGCTAGAGAGACTAGCGGGGGTCGGAATGAGCAGTTCTTC. Its protein is CSARETSGGRNEQFF.

This clonotype was seen ten or more times. The rearrangement joins TRBV7-2 to TRBJ2-1; 7 positions match TRBD2. The V gene's germline CDR1 is SGHTA and CDR2 FQGNSA. J was trimmed by 7 bases and V by 2 bases; bases with no gene match: 11. There are 16 residues in the CDR3. The CDR3 spells CASSLSFGGSQNEQFF. DNA for the CDR3: TGTGCCAGCAGCTTAAGTTTTGGCGGGAGCCAGAATGAGCAGTTCTTC.

This clonotype has just a few counts. The chain uses TRBV5-1 and TRBJ2-3, with 10 bases aligning to TRBD2. Germline V gene lookup returns CDR1 SGHRS and CDR2 YFSETQ. The trim removed 0 bases at V and 5 bases at J, leaving 6 bases unmatched. This CDR3 is built from 16 residues. The CDR3 DNA sequence: TGCGCCAGCAGCTTGGCTCCAGCGGGGGGGCAAGATACGCAGTATTTT. It yields the protein CASSLAPAGGQDTQYF. The full variable domain, in which reference TRBV5-1 and TRBJ2-3 provide the parts outside the CDR3, is KAGVTQTPRYLIKTRGQQVTLSCSPISGHRSVSWYQQTPGQGLQFLFEYFSETQRNKGNFPGRFSGRQFSNSRSEMNVSTLELGDSALYLCASSLAPAGGQDTQYFGPGTRLTVL.

CDR3 sequence (DNA): TGTGCCAGCAGTTTCCGGGACGCCTACGAGCAGTACTTC. This gives the protein CASSFRDAYEQYF. The chain uses TRBV6-2 or TRBV6-3 and TRBJ2-7; D possibly matches TRBD1 or TRBD2 (5 bases each). The germline CDR1 and CDR2 sequences are MNHEY and SVGEGT. The CDR3 extends over 13 amino acids. Trimming took 4 bases from V and 2 from J, leaving 9 bases between them.